These T cell receptor beta chains were read from a single sample in a study of blood T cell repertoires in COVID-19. Libraries were prepared by immunoSEQ multiplex PCR; TCRdb keeps only in-frame clonotypes and omits some of them. There are approximately 140,000 clones in the sample; roughly 86% occur only once, and around 15% lies in the top ten. The source material was peripheral blood. The receptors derive from a human donor with acute or convalescent COVID-19. The donor label of this sample is uncertain. Both conserved end residues are part of each CDR3. A D gene is named only where the DNA matches it firmly. Size tells how often a clone was seen (once, few, many) or the class of an expanded clone, and some rows leave it out.

j_gene,v_gene,d_gene,abundance,CDR3aa,CDR3nt
TRBJ1-5,TRBV3-1/TRBV3-2,.,.,CASSQDVNQPQHF,TGTGCCAGCAGCCAAGACGTTAATCAGCCCCAGCATTTT
TRBJ2-3,TRBV6-6,.,.,CASSSTGSGTQYF,TGTGCCAGCAGTTCAACAGGATCGGGTACGCAGTATTTT
TRBJ2-5,TRBV30,TRBD1,.,CAWSRNRGQETQYF,TGTGCCTGGAGTAGGAACAGGGGGCAAGAGACCCAGTACTTC
TRBJ1-5,TRBV2,.,.,CASTAGAYQPQHF,TGTGCCAGCACGGCAGGGGCATATCAGCCCCAGCATTTT
TRBJ1-1,TRBV5-4,.,.,CASSLVRDYTEAFF,TGTGCCAGCAGCTTGGTCCGTGACTACACTGAAGCTTTCTTT
TRBJ2-5,TRBV5-1,.,.,CASSWGVVEETQYF,TGCGCCAGCAGCTGGGGAGTGGTGGAGGAGACCCAGTACTTC
TRBJ2-2,TRBV25-1,TRBD2,.,CASSDPTSGGASGELFF,TGTGCCAGCAGTGACCCCACTAGCGGGGGGGCTTCCGGGGAGCTGTTTTTT
TRBJ1-1,TRBV4-1,TRBD1,.,CASSPGQTMNTEAFF,TGCGCCAGCAGCCCGGGACAGACAATGAACACTGAAGCTTTCTTT
TRBJ2-7,TRBV5-1,TRBD1,.,CASSSHDRVGEQYF,TGCGCCAGCAGCTCTCACGACAGGGTGGGCGAGCAGTACTTC
TRBJ1-6,TRBV6-2/TRBV6-3,TRBD1,.,CASSFDRVYNSPLHF,TGTGCCAGCAGTTTCGACAGGGTTTATAATTCACCCCTCCACTTT
TRBJ1-6,TRBV5-1,TRBD1,once,CASSVGTGGYSPLHF,TGCGCCAGCAGCGTGGGGACAGGGGGTTACTCACCCCTCCACTTT